The clone carrying this T cell receptor (beta chain) was seen at least ten times. The length of the CDR3 is 16 residues. Germline lookup yields CDR1 SEHNR and CDR2 FQNEAQ (reference sequence). V was pared by 4 bases and J by 4 bases, with 19 bases between. These data originate in a study of beta chain features in type 1 diabetes. Investigators reverse transcribed all isolated RNA, so they sequenced expressed TCRB transcripts. Assay: immunoSEQ multiplex PCR; the TCRdb copy retains only in-frame clones and omits some. The table includes a few hundred thousand clones, less than 35% detected once. The sequenced sample consisted of central memory CD4+ T cells from blood. V gene TRBV7-9 combines with J gene TRBJ2-5, with a weak D call TRBD1 (6 bases). The sequence was collected from a man under 40 in good health. The CDR3 sequence is CASSSFIGGPRETQYF. The CDR3 DNA follows: TGTGCCAGCAGCTCATTTATTGGGGGCCCCAGAGAGACCCAGTACTTC.